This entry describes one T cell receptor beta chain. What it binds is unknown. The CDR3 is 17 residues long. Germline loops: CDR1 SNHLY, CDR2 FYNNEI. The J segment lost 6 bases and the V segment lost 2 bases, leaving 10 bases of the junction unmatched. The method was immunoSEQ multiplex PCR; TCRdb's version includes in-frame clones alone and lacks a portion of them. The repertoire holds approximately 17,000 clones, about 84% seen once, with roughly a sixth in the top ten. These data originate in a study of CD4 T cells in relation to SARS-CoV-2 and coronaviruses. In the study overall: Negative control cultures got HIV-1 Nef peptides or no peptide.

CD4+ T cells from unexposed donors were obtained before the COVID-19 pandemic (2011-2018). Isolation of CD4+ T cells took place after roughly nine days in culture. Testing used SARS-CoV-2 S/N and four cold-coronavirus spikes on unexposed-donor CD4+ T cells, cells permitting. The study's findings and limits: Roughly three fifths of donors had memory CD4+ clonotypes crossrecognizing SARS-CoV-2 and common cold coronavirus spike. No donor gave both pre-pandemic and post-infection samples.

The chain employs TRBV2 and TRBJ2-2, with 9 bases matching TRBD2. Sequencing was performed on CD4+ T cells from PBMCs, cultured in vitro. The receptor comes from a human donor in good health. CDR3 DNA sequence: TGTGCCAGCAGTGAAAAGTATGGGGGACTAGCTCCCGGGGAGCTGTTTTTT. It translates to CASSEKYGGLAPGELFF.